This T cell receptor (beta chain) was documented in a study of blood T cell repertoires in COVID-19. Study at large: Acute-phase and convalescent COVID-19 samples originated in the United States, Italy and Spain.

Germline CDR1 is MNHEY and CDR2 is SMNVEV (reference sequence). V lost 6 bases, J lost 1 base, and 4 bases stayed unmatched. CDR3 size: 14 residues. Sequenced by immunoSEQ multiplex PCR; TCRdb stores in-frame clones only, minus some. The sample lists about 210,000 clones; around 80% were seen once. Material: peripheral blood. This chain joins TRBV27 and TRBJ1-1, with 8 bases matching TRBD1. This sequence originates from a woman aged 40 to 55 with acute or convalescent COVID-19. CDR3 DNA: TGTGCCAGCAGGACAGGGGACCCGAACACTGAAGCTTTCTTT. Protein sequence: CASRTGDPNTEAFF.